This T cell receptor beta chain was sequenced for a study of CD8+ T cells in alopecia areata. Study context: Tofacitinib was given for 6 to 18 months, then stopped for 6 months.

Treatment specified: oral pan-JAK inhibitor, 5-10 mg twice daily. The CDR3 has 15 residues. Germline CDR1 and CDR2: LGHNA and YSLEER. The trim removed 0 bases at V and 8 bases at J, leaving 5 bases unmatched. As the sequencing template, cDNA was produced by extracting RNA and reverse transcribing it. The repertoire was sequenced with immunoSEQ multiplex PCR; TCRdb's copy has only in-frame clones and lacks some. The data show over 200,000 clones, 64% seen once. This TCR came from a human donor with alopecia areata. This sample comprised CD4+ T cells sorted from blood, obtained at week 4, from a patient treated with tofacitinib. The chain carries TRBV4-3 and TRBJ2-1; 9 bases are shared with TRBD1. The CDR3, as DNA: TGCGCCAGCAGCCAAGAGGGGACAGGGTTGGATGAGCAGTTCTTC. Protein product: CASSQEGTGLDEQFF.